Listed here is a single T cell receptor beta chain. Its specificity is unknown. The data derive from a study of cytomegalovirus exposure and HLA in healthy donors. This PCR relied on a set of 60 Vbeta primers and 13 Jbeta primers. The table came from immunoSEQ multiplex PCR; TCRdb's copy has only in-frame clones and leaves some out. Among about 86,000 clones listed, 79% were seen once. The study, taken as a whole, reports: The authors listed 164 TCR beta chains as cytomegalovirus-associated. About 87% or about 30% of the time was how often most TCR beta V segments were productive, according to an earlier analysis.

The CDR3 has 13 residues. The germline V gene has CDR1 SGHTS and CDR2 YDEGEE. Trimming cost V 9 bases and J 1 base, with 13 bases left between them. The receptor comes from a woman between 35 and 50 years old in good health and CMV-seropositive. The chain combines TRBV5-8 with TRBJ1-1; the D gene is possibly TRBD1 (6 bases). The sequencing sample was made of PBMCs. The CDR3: CATFRGANTEAFF. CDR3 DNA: TGTGCCACCTTTCGGGGGGCGAACACTGAAGCTTTCTTT.